The 24 T cell receptor beta chains given below trace back to one sample, sequenced in a study of blood T cells in healthy people across ages. It was with a sample-barcoded 5' primer and a J-beta primer mix that a second PCR of roughly 6 to 12 cycles was run. TCRdb re-called the 5' RACE reads through MiXCR, storing one row per CDR3 protein. The sample records about 1 million distinct CDR3 sequences, around 43% being singletons. Sample: blood. Every receptor here comes from a woman in her sixties in good health.

This chain joins TRBV10-3 and TRBJ1-2; 9 nucleotides agree with TRBD1. The CDR3 is 12 amino acids. Germline V gene lookup returns CDR1 ENHRY and CDR2 SYGVKD. The trim removed 6 bases at V and 8 bases at J, leaving 4 bases unmatched. The CDR3, as DNA: TGTGCCATCAGCTGGGACAGGGAGGGCTACACCTTC. It encodes CAISWDREGYTF.

On this clonotype: The junction differs from germline at one of its ends, possibly a read error. The genes are TRBV11-3 and TRBJ2-5; 7 bases match TRBD1. The germline CDR1 and CDR2 sequences are SGHNT and YENEEA. This CDR3 is 13 amino acids long. CDR3 coding DNA: TGTGCCATCAGCTCCCGACAGGGAGAGACCCAGTACTTC. Translated: CAISSRQGETQYF.

The rearrangement joins TRBV25-1 to TRBJ2-7, with D unresolved. The CDR3 loop spans 14 amino acids. V was shortened by 1 base and J by 5 bases, with 12 bases between the two germline ends. Germline lookup yields CDR1 MGHDK and CDR2 SYGVNS. DNA of the CDR3: TGTGCCAGCAGTGAATTCACCAGAGCCCACGAGCAGTACTTC. Translation gives CASSEFTRAHEQYF.

This chain joins TRBV6-5 and TRBJ2-3, with D possibly matching TRBD2 (5 bases). CDR3 length equals 16 residues. Germline V CDR1 and CDR2: MNHEY, SVGAGI. V was clipped by 0 bases and J by 6 bases, with 16 bases between them. The CDR3 DNA follows: TGTGCCAGCAGTTACTCAGTTAGTGGGAGTAGGGATACGCAGTATTTT. Translation gives CASSYSVSGSRDTQYF.

J is TRBJ1-2 and V is TRBV20-1; D ambiguous. The CDR3 is 13 residues long. Germline CDR1 DFQATT, CDR2 SNEGSKA (reference sequence). V was clipped by 0 bases and J by 7 bases, with 12 bases between them. CDR3 sequence reads: CSARDRAAGGYTF. CDR3 DNA: TGCAGTGCTAGAGATAGGGCCGCGGGTGGCTACACCTTC.

This chain links TRBV11-2 with TRBJ2-5; D not resolved. This CDR3 contains 15 residues. Germline CDR1 reads SGHAT; CDR2 reads FQNNGV. The V end was cut by 3 bases, the J end by 4 bases, with 15 bases between. The CDR3 DNA follows: TGTGCCAGCAGCTTTGGGGTTGCGGACGGAGAGACCCAGTACTTC. It translates to CASSFGVADGETQYF.

This sequence joins TRBV3-1 and TRBJ2-3, with 10 bases lining up with TRBD2. The germline V gene encodes CDR1 LGHDT and CDR2 YNNKEL (reference sequence). V shed 1 base and J 6 bases; nucleotides not matched to a gene: 10. The CDR3 runs 17 residues. CDR3 DNA sequence: TGTGCCAGCAGCCAAGTTAGCGGGAGGACGATTCCTGATACGCAGTATTTT. Translating gives CASSQVSGRTIPDTQYF.

V gene TRBV7-8 combines with J gene TRBJ2-3, with TRBD1 identical over 9 bases. Germline assignment: CDR1 SGHVS and CDR2 FQNEAQ. This CDR3 region has 16 residues. V shed 2 bases and J 4 bases; nucleotides not matched to a gene: 7. The CDR3 reads CASSLKRDRVSDTQYF. The CDR3 nucleotides read TGTGCCAGCAGCTTAAAACGGGACAGGGTTTCAGATACGCAGTATTTT.

The table lists this clonotype with many counts. This sequence joins TRBV29-1 and TRBJ1-2; D is unresolved. The CDR3 extends over 12 amino acids. The germline V gene has CDR1 SQVTM and CDR2 ANQGSEA. V dropped 8 bases and J dropped 2 bases, with 12 bases sitting between them. CDR3 amino acids: CSSTLANYGYTF. DNA for the CDR3: TGCAGCTCAACCTTGGCGAACTATGGCTACACCTTC.

In this sample, this clonotype turned up a few times. The CDR3 nucleotides read TGTGCCAGCAGTTACCCGACGGGGTCGCCTAATGAAAAACTGTTTTTT. Its translation: CASSYPTGSPNEKLFF. The rearrangement uses TRBV6-6 and TRBJ1-4; the D is unclear. The germline V gene encodes CDR1 MNHNY and CDR2 SVGAGI (reference sequence). The CDR3 consists of 16 residues. Trimming left V 2 bases short and J 3 bases short, with 13 bases between.

This clonotype was seen many times. This chain joins TRBV9 and TRBJ2-1, with TRBD1 as a possible D gene (6 bases). The V end lost 0 bases, the J end lost 5 bases, and 9 bases lay between the germline ends. The CDR3 has 14 amino acids. Per the germline V gene, CDR1 is SGDLS and CDR2 is YYNGEE. The DNA of the CDR3 is TGTGCCAGCAGCGTAGCCCAGGGGAACAATGAGCAGTTCTTC. This gives the protein CASSVAQGNNEQFF.

The V call is TRBV10-3, the J call TRBJ2-2; D is unresolved. The germline V gene has CDR1 ENHRY and CDR2 SYGVKD. The CDR3 is made up of 15 amino acids. V was trimmed by 9 bases and J by 0 bases, leaving 14 bases between them. The CDR3 spells CAIGTDPPNTGELFF. CDR3 nucleotide sequence: TGTGCCATTGGAACGGACCCCCCGAACACCGGGGAGCTGTTTTTT.

The chain has TRBV28 and TRBJ2-1; 8 positions match TRBD2. Germline V gene sequence: CDR1 MDHEN, CDR2 SYDVKM. J gave up 2 bases and V 7 bases, and 4 bases lay outside the gene matches. This CDR3 spans 14 amino acids. The CDR3 DNA reads TGTGCCAGCACCCGGGGGGGCCCCTACAATGAGCAGTTCTTC. Translated, it gives CASTRGGPYNEQFF.

This clonotype was counted between two and nine times. V usage is TRBV6-2 or TRBV6-3 and J usage is TRBJ2-1, with 10 bases lining up with TRBD2. Germline lookup yields CDR1 MNHEY and CDR2 SVGEGT. V lost 9 bases, J lost 8 bases, and 13 bases stayed unmatched. This CDR3 has 15 amino acids. The CDR3 is CASQREGGPGYEQFF. CDR3 coding DNA: TGTGCCAGTCAGCGGGAGGGCGGTCCTGGCTATGAGCAGTTCTTC.

This clonotype was recorded a few times. This rearrangement joins TRBV6-1 to TRBJ1-2, with 12 positions matching TRBD1. The V and J ends lost 6 bases and 6 bases, in that order; junction bases with no gene match: 5. CDR1 MNHNS and CDR2 SASEGT come from the germline V gene. The CDR3 sequence is 14 residues long. CDR3 region: CASRGTGGAHGYTF. The CDR3 nucleotides are TGTGCCAGCAGGGGGACAGGGGGCGCGCATGGCTACACCTTC.

This clonotype has more than one count but fewer than ten. The J gene is TRBJ2-7, the V gene TRBV2, with 13 bases that match TRBD2. The germline gives CDR1 SNHLY, CDR2 FYNNEI. This CDR3 spans 16 amino acids. V dropped 2 bases and J dropped 4; count of bases not matched to a gene: 5. In nucleotides, the CDR3 is TGTGCCAGCAGTGAACTACTAGCGGGAGGGATTTACGAGCAGTACTTC. It is translated as CASSELLAGGIYEQYF.

The J gene is TRBJ2-5, the V gene TRBV28; TRBD2 matches at 11 bases. The J call may be faulty, since TRBJ2-7 better matches the DNA end. The CDR3 extends over 15 amino acids. CDR1 MDHEN and CDR2 SYDVKM come from the germline V gene. CDR3 region: CASREASGRFHEQYF. For the CDR3, the DNA is TGTGCCAGCAGAGAAGCTAGCGGGAGGTTCCACGAGCAGTACTTC.

This clonotype came up a few times. The V and J genes are TRBV10-2 and TRBJ2-7, with 8 bases that match TRBD2. The CDR3 loop spans 14 amino acids. CDR1 is WSHSY and CDR2 is SAAADI in the germline V gene. J was trimmed by 3 bases and V by 3 bases; bases with no gene match: 4. The CDR3 sequence is CASSDSGALYEQYF. In DNA, the CDR3 is TGCGCCAGCAGTGATAGCGGGGCGCTCTACGAGCAGTACTTC.

The V gene is TRBV6-1, the J gene TRBJ2-7, with 10 bases that match TRBD1. CDR3 length equals 15 residues. Looked up from germline, CDR1 is MNHNS and CDR2 is SASEGT. V dropped 10 bases and J dropped 2; count of bases not matched to a gene: 11. The CDR3 DNA reads TGTGCCATCCCATCGAGGACAGGGGGTCCCTACGAGCAGTACTTC. Amino acids: CAIPSRTGGPYEQYF.

The chain has TRBV15 and TRBJ2-4; TRBD1 is a possible D gene (5 bases). The J call may be wrong; the DNA end is better matched by TRBJ2-7. Germline CDR1 LNHNV, CDR2 YYDKDF (reference sequence). This CDR3 has 15 residues. The CDR3 spells CATSRDQGIQYEQYF. The CDR3 DNA reads as TGTGCCACCAGCAGAGATCAGGGCATCCAGTACGAGCAGTACTTC.

This clonotype was detected a few times. The chain uses TRBV9 and TRBJ2-7; 10 bases match TRBD2. There are 16 residues in the CDR3. Germline trimming cut 4 bases from V and 2 bases from J; bases unmatched to any gene: 9. The V gene's germline CDR1 is SGDLS and CDR2 YYNGEE. CDR3 coding DNA: TGTGCCAGCAGCCATACACCGGGACTAGCGACCTACGAGCAGTACTTC. Translation: CASSHTPGLATYEQYF.

The chain carries TRBV20-1 and TRBJ2-7, with 9 positions matching TRBD2. Germline CDR1 and CDR2: DFQATT and SNEGSKA (reference sequence). There are 14 residues in the CDR3. After removal of 0 bases from V and 1 base from J, the junction contained 1 base not matched to a gene. The CDR3 DNA follows: TGCAGTGCTAGAGAGGCGGGAGGGTCCTACGAGCAGTACTTC. It translates to CSAREAGGSYEQYF.

This rearrangement joins TRBV9 to TRBJ2-5, with unresolved D. With 0 bases removed from V and 11 bases from J, the gap between germline ends came to 11 bases. The CDR3 spans 12 residues. From germline, CDR1 is SGDLS and CDR2 YYNGEE. This CDR3 reads CASSVAHNEQYF. The DNA for the CDR3 is TGTGCCAGCAGCGTAGCCCACAATGAGCAGTACTTC.

This chain connects TRBV5-1 to TRBJ2-7, with 10 bases that match TRBD2. V was pared by 3 bases and J by 2 bases, with 8 bases of the junction left unmatched. CDR1 SGHRS and CDR2 YFSETQ come from the germline V gene. The CDR3 consists of 16 residues. The CDR3 nucleotides are TGCGCCAGCAGCTCCCTCCTGAGCGGGAGGGCCTACGAGCAGTACTTC. This gives the protein CASSSLLSGRAYEQYF.